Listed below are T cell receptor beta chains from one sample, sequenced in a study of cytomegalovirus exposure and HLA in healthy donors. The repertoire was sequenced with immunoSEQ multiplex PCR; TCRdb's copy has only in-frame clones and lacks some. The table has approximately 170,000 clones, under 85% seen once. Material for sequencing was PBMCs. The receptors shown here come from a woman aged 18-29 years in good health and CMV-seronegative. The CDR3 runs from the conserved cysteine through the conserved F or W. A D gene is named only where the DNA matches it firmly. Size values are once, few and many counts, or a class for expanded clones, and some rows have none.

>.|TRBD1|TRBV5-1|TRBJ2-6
TGCGCCAGCAGCTTGGCCCGGGACAGCGCCTCTGGGGCCAACGTCCTGACTTTC
CASSLARDSASGANVLTF
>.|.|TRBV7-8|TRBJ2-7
TGTGCCAGCAGCTGGGACACCTCCTACGAGCAGTACTTC
CASSWDTSYEQYF
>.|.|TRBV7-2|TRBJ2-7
TGTGCCAGCAGCTCCCCATTGAACGAGATTAAGAACTTC
CASSSPLNEIKNF
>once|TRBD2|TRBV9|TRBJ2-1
TGTGCCAGCAGCGCCTCTCTAGCGGGGGGTTCCTACAATGAGCAGTTCTTC
CASSASLAGGSYNEQFF
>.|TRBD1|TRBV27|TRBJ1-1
TGTGCCAGCAGCCCCCGACAGGGATTTGGTGAAGCTTTCTTT
CASSPRQGFGEAFF
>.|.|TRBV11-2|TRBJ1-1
TGTGCCAGCAGTTCGAGACGGGCAGGGTGGAACACTGAAGCTTTCTTT
CASSSRRAGWNTEAFF
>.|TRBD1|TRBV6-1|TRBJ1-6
TGTGCCAGCAGTTTGGGACAGTCGAGTTCACCCCTCCACTTT
CASSLGQSSSPLHF
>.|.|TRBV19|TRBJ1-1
TGTGCCAGTAGTATAGACGTACAGGGCACTGAAGCTTTCTTT
CASSIDVQGTEAFF
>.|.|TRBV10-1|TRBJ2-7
TGCGCCAGCAGTGATGCGGGAACGAAGCAGTACTTC
CASSDAGTKQYF
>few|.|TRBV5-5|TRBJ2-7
TGTGCCAGCAGCTTGCGAGGGGGAGCCTACGAGCAGTACTTC
CASSLRGGAYEQYF
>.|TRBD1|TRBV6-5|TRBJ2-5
TGTGCCAGCAGTTACTCGACAAGGGGGCGGGAGACCCAGTACTTC
CASSYSTRGRETQYF
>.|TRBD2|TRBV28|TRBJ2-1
TGTGCCAGCAGTTTGGGACTAGTCGGGAATGAGCAGTTCTTC
CASSLGLVGNEQFF
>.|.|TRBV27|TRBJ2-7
TGTGCCAGCAGTTTAACTTCGCAGGGTGGTTACTACGAGCAGTACTTC
CASSLTSQGGYYEQYF
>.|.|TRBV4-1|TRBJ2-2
TGCGCCAGCAGCCCCGGGACAAAAGTCTTCGCCGGGGAGCTGTTTTTT
CASSPGTKVFAGELFF
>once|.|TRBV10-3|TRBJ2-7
TGTGCCCCGGAAATGCGGTTTTCCTACGAGCAGTACTTC
CAPEMRFSYEQYF
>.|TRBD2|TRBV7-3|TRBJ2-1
TGTGCCAGCAGCTTAGTTCATAGCGGGAGAGGGAATGAGCAGTTCTTC
CASSLVHSGRGNEQFF
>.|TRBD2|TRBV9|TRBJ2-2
TGTGCCAGCAGCGTAGACGGGGCGGGGGGGACCACCGGGGAGCTGTTTTTT
CASSVDGAGGTTGELFF
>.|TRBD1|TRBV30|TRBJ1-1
TGTGCCTGGAGTGCATACAGGGGGGCGAACACTGAAGCTTTCTTT
CAWSAYRGANTEAFF
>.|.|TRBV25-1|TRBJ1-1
TGTGCCAGCAGTCCGTGGGGCAGGAGTGAAGCTTTCTTT
CASSPWGRSEAFF
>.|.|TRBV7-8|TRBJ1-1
TGTGCCAGCAGCTTTTTCGGGGGGAACACTGAAGCTTTCTTT
CASSFFGGNTEAFF
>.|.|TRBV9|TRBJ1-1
TGTGCCAGCAGCGTAGTATCAACTAACACTGAAGCTTTCTTT
CASSVVSTNTEAFF
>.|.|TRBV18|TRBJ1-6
TGTGCCAGCTCAACCCAGTCATATTCACCCCTCCACTTT
CASSTQSYSPLHF
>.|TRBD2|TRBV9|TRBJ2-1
TGTGCCACTCAGCTTATCCTAGCGGGCGCGATTGTCGATGAGCAGTTCTTC
CATQLILAGAIVDEQFF
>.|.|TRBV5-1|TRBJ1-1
TGCGCCAGCAGCCCGGGACAACTACAAAACACTGAAGCTTTCTTT
CASSPGQLQNTEAFF
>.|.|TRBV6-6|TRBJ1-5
TGTGCCAGCAGCCAGGGATCTCGCAATCAGCCCCAGCATTTT
CASSQGSRNQPQHF
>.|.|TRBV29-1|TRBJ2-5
TGCAGCGTTGAAATTCATACCGGGACATACCAAGAGACCCAGTACTTC
CSVEIHTGTYQETQYF
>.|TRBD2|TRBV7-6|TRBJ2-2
TGTGCCAGCAGCCGGTGGACTAGCGGGAGGAACACCGGGGAGCTGTTTTTT
CASSRWTSGRNTGELFF
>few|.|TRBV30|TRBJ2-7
TGTGCCCGGAGCGTCAGGGGCTCCTACGAGCAGTACTTC
CARSVRGSYEQYF
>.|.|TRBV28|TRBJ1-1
TGTGCCAGCAGTTTCGGGGCTTTCTTT
CASSFGAFF
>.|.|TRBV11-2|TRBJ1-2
TGTGCCAGCAGCTTAGATGTTGCAGGGGCGATTGGCTACACCTTC
CASSLDVAGAIGYTF
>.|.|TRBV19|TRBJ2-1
TGTGCCAGTAGTACCCCGACTAGCTCCTACAATGAGCAGTTCTTC
CASSTPTSSYNEQFF
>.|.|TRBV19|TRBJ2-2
TGTGCCAGTAAGTCTCGGCTAGCTCCCACCGGGGAGCTGTTTTTT
CASKSRLAPTGELFF
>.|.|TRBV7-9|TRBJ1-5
TGTTCCAGCGCCCCCGGGAATCAGCCCCAGCATTTT
CSSAPGNQPQHF
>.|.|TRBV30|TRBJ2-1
TGTGCCTGGACAGGGGGGAATGAGCAGTTCTTC
CAWTGGNEQFF
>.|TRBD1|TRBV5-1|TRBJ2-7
TGCGCCAGCAGGGGGACAGGGGTGCGGGCCTACGAGCAGTACTTC
CASRGTGVRAYEQYF